This T cell receptor beta chain was captured in a study of T cell repertoires in cytomegalovirus infection. Across the whole study: Researchers turned to recently identified HLA-C-restricted CMV epitopes as well as well-studied HLA-B-restricted ones. Carrying CMV and the relevant HLA type showed in public TCR beta signatures.

MiXCR, applied by TCRdb to the reads, yields one record per CDR3 protein. Of approximately 470,000 distinct CDR3 sequences in the sample, more than 40% were seen once. As regards this clonotype: The antigen is undetermined.

CDR1 and CDR2 (germline): MNHEY, SVGAGI. V was trimmed by 5 bases and J by 6 bases, leaving 19 bases between them. The CDR3 is 15 residues long. This receptor was taken from a human donor in good health (CMV status not recorded). Some clones in this sample may be carry-over from other donors' samples. The chain joins TRBV6-5 to TRBJ2-5, with D tentatively TRBD2 (6 bases). The sample consisted of cultured PBMCs, taken from culture after CMV antigen stimulation. For the CDR3, the DNA is TGTGCCAGCAGTGGCGGGACGGCGTGGGCGCAGACCCAGTACTTC. This gives the protein CASSGGTAWAQTQYF.